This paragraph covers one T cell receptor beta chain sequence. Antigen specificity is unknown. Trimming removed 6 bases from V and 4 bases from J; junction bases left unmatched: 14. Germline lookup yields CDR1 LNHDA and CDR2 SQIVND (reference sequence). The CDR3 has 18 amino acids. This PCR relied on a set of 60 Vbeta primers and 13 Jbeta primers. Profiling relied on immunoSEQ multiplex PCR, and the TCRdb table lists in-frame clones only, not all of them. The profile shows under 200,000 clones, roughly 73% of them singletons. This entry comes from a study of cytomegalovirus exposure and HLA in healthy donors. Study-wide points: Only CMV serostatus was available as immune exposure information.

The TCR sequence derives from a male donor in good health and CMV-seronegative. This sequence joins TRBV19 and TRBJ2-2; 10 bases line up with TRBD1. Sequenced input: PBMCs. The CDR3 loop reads CASSRGQGMSGSTGELFF. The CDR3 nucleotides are TGTGCCAGTAGCAGGGGACAGGGGATGTCTGGTAGCACCGGGGAGCTGTTTTTT.